Shown below are 8 T cell receptor beta chains from a single sample sequenced in a study of spatial heterogeneity in lung cancer. Stated time point: sample taken at primary tumor resection. The authors sequenced whole RNA from tumor, nontumor lung or frozen PBMC without sorting. TCRdb reprocessed the 5' RACE reads with MiXCR, giving one entry per CDR3 protein. The data contain roughly 70,000 distinct CDR3 sequences, approximately 12% of them seen just once; the ten biggest clones take up about 7.1%. The material sequenced was PBMCs, taken at surgery. The origin of the receptors is a male donor with early-stage non-small cell lung cancer.

This clonotype has only one observation. CDR3 sequence (DNA): TGTGCCAGCAGCCTACGCAGCTGGGACAGGGGCGAGCAGTACTTC. Protein: CASSLRSWDRGEQYF. The rearrangement links TRBV12-3 or TRBV12-4 to TRBJ2-7; 10 bases match TRBD1. Trimming removed 6 bases from V and 6 bases from J; junction bases left unmatched: 11. The CDR3 covers 15 residues.

This clonotype was observed a few times. The rearrangement joins TRBV7-2 to TRBJ2-2, with D possibly matching TRBD2 (6 bases). Germline V gene lookup returns CDR1 SGHTA and CDR2 FQGNSA. There are 16 residues in the CDR3. The ends were cut back, 5 bases at V and 0 bases at J, with 13 bases in the middle. The CDR3 DNA follows: TGTGCCAGCAGCCCTGGCGGGGCTTCGAACACCGGGGAGCTGTTTTTT. Translating gives CASSPGGASNTGELFF.

This clonotype turned up a few times. This rearrangement joins TRBV7-3 to TRBJ1-1; 11 bases match TRBD1. CDR1 and CDR2 (germline): SGHTA, FQGTGA. There are 15 residues in the CDR3. V shed 0 bases and J 7 bases; nucleotides not matched to a gene: 4. CDR3 bases: TGTGCCAGCAGCTTAACGTCTGGGACAGGGGGTGAAGCTTTCTTT. Translation gives CASSLTSGTGGEAFF.

In its sample, this clonotype was seen a few times. The rearrangement links TRBV10-3 to TRBJ2-3; TRBD2 aligns across 15 bases. The germline V gene has CDR1 ENHRY and CDR2 SYGVKD. The CDR3 extends over 18 amino acids. V lost 5 bases, J lost 3 bases, and 9 bases stayed unmatched. CDR3 DNA: TGTGCCATCAGTCACCTACCGGGACTAGCGGGGGGTACAGATACGCAGTATTTT. Its protein is CAISHLPGLAGGTDTQYF.

This clonotype has just a few counts. The V gene is TRBV27, the J gene TRBJ2-7, with a possible D match to TRBD1 (6 bases). The germline V gene encodes CDR1 MNHEY and CDR2 SMNVEV (reference sequence). Trimming removed 2 bases at V and 3 bases at J, with 11 bases between. The CDR3 loop spans 14 amino acids. CDR3 loop: CASSLVGAYYEQYF. CDR3 DNA: TGTGCCAGCAGTTTAGTGGGGGCTTACTACGAGCAGTACTTC.

This clonotype came up a few times. J is TRBJ1-1 and V is TRBV6-2 or TRBV6-3; 7 bases agree with TRBD1. This CDR3 contains 14 residues. J was trimmed by 3 bases and V by 2 bases; bases with no gene match: 3. The germline gives CDR1 MNHEY, CDR2 SVGEGT. The CDR3 sequence: CASSYEQGYTEAFF. The DNA of the CDR3 is TGTGCCAGCAGTTACGAACAGGGGTACACTGAAGCTTTCTTT.

This clonotype occurred many times. J is TRBJ2-3 and V is TRBV9; the D call may be TRBD1 or TRBD2 (5 bases each). Trimming removed 5 bases at V and 2 bases at J, with 12 bases between. This CDR3 is built from 14 residues. The V gene's germline CDR1 is SGDLS and CDR2 YYNGEE. CDR3 sequence (DNA): TGTGCCAGCAGTCCGGGACCCAACACAGATACGCAGTATTTT. Residues: CASSPGPNTDTQYF.

This clonotype came up a few times. V is TRBV5-1 and J is TRBJ2-2, with TRBD2 matching over 11 bases. CDR1 and CDR2 from the germline V gene are SGHRS and YFSETQ. J was trimmed by 4 bases and V by 0 bases; bases with no gene match: 2. The CDR3 has 16 amino acids. CDR3 protein: CASSLGLAGSTGELFF. DNA of the CDR3: TGCGCCAGCAGCTTGGGACTAGCGGGGAGCACCGGGGAGCTGTTTTTT.